Listed below are T cell receptor beta chains from one sample, sequenced in a study of Graves' ophthalmopathy and Graves' hyperthyroidism. TCRdb processed the multiplex PCR reads anew with MiXCR; each CDR3 protein has one entry. The data contain about 240,000 distinct CDR3 sequences, around 45% of them singletons. The sequenced material came from peripheral blood. Source of these receptors: an adult man with Graves' ophthalmopathy. The CDR3 runs from the conserved cysteine through the conserved F or W.

V gene,J gene,CDR3 protein
TRBV29-1,TRBJ2-1,CSVPRPTSSYNEQFF
TRBV12-3/TRBV12-4,TRBJ1-4,CASSTQQGGEKLFF
TRBV20-1,TRBJ2-2,CSGRLANTGELFF
TRBV9,TRBJ1-6,CASSLGGAENSPLHF
TRBV12-3/TRBV12-4,TRBJ1-2,CASRPGTGGRNYGYTF
TRBV20-1,TRBJ2-2,CSLTGTLNTGELFF
TRBV10-3,TRBJ1-1,CAISGQGNTEAFF
TRBV9,TRBJ2-5,CASSPRLAGGKETQYF
TRBV29-1,TRBJ2-7,CSVKRRNAHEQYF
TRBV7-9,TRBJ1-6,CASSLTGQGNSPLHF
TRBV3-1,TRBJ2-7,CASSQDQGTSGPYEQYF
TRBV7-9,TRBJ2-2,CASSFWGENTGELFF
TRBV29-1,TRBJ1-4,CSVGTGGYNEKLFF
TRBV29-1,TRBJ1-1,CSRQGPLNTEAFF
TRBV6-5,TRBJ1-1,CASRTDRGNTEAFF
TRBV10-3,TRBJ2-7,CAISESGLASVEQYF
TRBV25-1,TRBJ1-4,CASSSNLRWDRGHEKLFF
TRBV19,TRBJ1-2,CASSRPFYGYTF
TRBV12-3/TRBV12-4,TRBJ1-4,CASRDSHPTNEKLFF
TRBV7-6,TRBJ2-7,CASSQALAKSEQYF
TRBV20-1,TRBJ1-2,CSARDGTGGYTF
TRBV5-1,TRBJ1-1,CASSLGGPAEAFF
TRBV7-9,TRBJ1-2,CASSSESPYTF
TRBV4-1,TRBJ2-2,CASSQVRNTGELFF
TRBV10-3,TRBJ2-7,CASTPAYEQYF
TRBV11-2,TRBJ2-5,CASSLAQGRRETQYF
TRBV20-1,TRBJ1-6,CSAITASTGLNSPLHF
TRBV15,TRBJ2-2,CATTDGTNPGELFF
TRBV5-8,-,CASSDRTGGQETQYF
TRBV11-2,TRBJ1-4,CASSSSGGANEKLFF
TRBV11-2,TRBJ1-4,CASSPQGGQGKNEKLFF
TRBV2,TRBJ1-5,CASSQDHKLRQPFSNQPQHF
TRBV20-1,TRBJ2-5,CSARGTGSQETQYF
TRBV28,TRBJ1-2,CASRAGALTYGYTF
TRBV5-1,TRBJ2-5,CASRRTGSQETQYF
TRBV10-3,TRBJ2-7,CASSRDRGRYEQYF
TRBV5-4,TRBJ2-2,CASSSRKDKNTGELFF
TRBV4-1,TRBJ2-6,CASRGGRGAFPSGANVLTF
TRBV9,TRBJ2-7,CASSGGTQAIYEQYF
TRBV19,TRBJ2-5,CASSIRLQETQYF
TRBV20-1,TRBJ1-6,CSAREDRAPLHF
TRBV19,TRBJ2-7,CASNRDAGVFDEQYF
TRBV12-3/TRBV12-4,TRBJ2-7,CASSSASGGAGEQYF
TRBV20-1,TRBJ1-5,CSATGQDNQPQHF
TRBV24-1,TRBJ2-7,CATSDGLAGVGNSYEQYF
TRBV6-6,TRBJ1-3,CAITGGDTIYF
TRBV7-2,TRBJ2-5,CASSSLRETQYF
TRBV9,TRBJ2-2,CASSVEGQGRTGELFF
TRBV29-1,TRBJ1-1,CSVDETGWNTEAFF
TRBV6-5,TRBJ1-2,CASSSRTGEDYGYTF
TRBV5-5,TRBJ1-2,CASSLEQSYGYTF
TRBV11-2,TRBJ1-1,CASSFDGQYTEAFF
TRBV11-2,TRBJ2-7,CASSLVGSGGTYEQYF
TRBV7-8,TRBJ2-5,CASSLAGVKETQYF
TRBV19,TRBJ2-7,CASSKAAIPPYEQYF
TRBV12-3/TRBV12-4,TRBJ1-1,CASANKGGTEAFF
TRBV2,TRBJ2-7,CASLRVPLEQYF
TRBV2,TRBJ2-6,CASSQVKSSGANVLTF